These T cell receptor beta chains were read from a single sample in a study of T cell repertoires in cytomegalovirus infection. TCRdb fed the reads into MiXCR, producing one record per CDR3 protein. This sample has 550,000 to 850,000 distinct CDR3 sequences; about 30% occur once, and the top ten carry around a sixth. Antigen specificity for these receptors is unknown. The specimen was cultured PBMCs, collected from culture after CMV antigen stimulation. All receptors come from a human donor in good health (CMV status not recorded). Some clones in this sample may be carry-over from other donors' samples. Both conserved end residues are part of each CDR3. A D gene is named only where the DNA matches it firmly. Only some rows state a clone size, as once, few, many or a class for expanded clones.

CASSDLGVGTGELFF,TGTGCCAGCAGTGATCTAGGGGTCGGGACCGGGGAGCTGTTTTTT,.,.,TRBV2,TRBJ2-2
CASSLEGGYNEKLFF,TGTGCCAGCAGCTTAGAGGGGGGATATAATGAAAAACTGTTTTTT,few,.,TRBV7-6,TRBJ1-4
CASSRQANRNQPQHF,TGTGCCAGCAGTAGGCAGGCGAACCGCAATCAGCCCCAGCATTTT,few,.,TRBV2,TRBJ1-5
CATYEGFGYTF,TGTGCCACCTACGAGGGTTTTGGCTACACCTTC,.,.,TRBV2,TRBJ1-2
CSAQTLAGTLTGGYTF,TGCAGTGCCCAAACCCTTGCAGGGACCCTCACGGGTGGCTACACCTTC,.,.,TRBV20-1,TRBJ1-2
CASSSTSGGAPSQYF,TGTGCCAGCAGCTCAACTAGCGGGGGGGCCCCTTCGCAGTATTTT,.,TRBD2,TRBV7-2,TRBJ2-3
CASSLGTEQYF,TGTGCCAGCAGCCTCGGGACAGAGCAGTACTTC,many,.,TRBV7-8,TRBJ2-7
CASSYRSGNSPLHF,TGTGCCAGCAGTTACCGGTCCGGAAATTCACCCCTCCACTTT,.,.,TRBV6-6,TRBJ1-6
CASSRGASRTTEAFF,TGTGCCAGCAGTCGGGGGGCTTCTCGGACCACTGAAGCTTTCTTT,once,.,TRBV6-2/TRBV6-3,TRBJ1-1
CASSFMDREGIQYF,TGTGCCAGCAGCTTTATGGACAGGGAAGGCATTCAGTACTTC,.,TRBD1,TRBV7-2,TRBJ2-4
CASSLEGQQNTEAFF,TGTGCCAGCAGCTTAGAGGGACAGCAGAACACTGAAGCTTTCTTT,many,TRBD1,TRBV7-2,TRBJ1-1
CAIPGRGSGQNTGELFF,TGTGCCATCCCCGGCAGGGGGAGCGGGCAGAACACCGGGGAGCTGTTTTTT,.,.,TRBV10-3,TRBJ2-2
CASSSRGGGDQPQHF,TGTGCCAGCAGCTCTAGGGGGGGCGGGGATCAGCCCCAGCATTTT,.,.,TRBV7-2,TRBJ1-5
CASSLLNPWGGSTDTQYF,TGTGCCAGCAGTTTATTAAACCCGTGGGGCGGGTCCACAGATACGCAGTATTTT,.,.,TRBV28,TRBJ2-3
CASSSGGGGPSYEQYF,TGTGCCAGCAGTTCCGGAGGAGGGGGCCCGTCCTACGAGCAGTACTTC,few,.,TRBV28,TRBJ2-7